Below are 14 T cell receptor beta chains sequenced from a single sample in a study of T cells in Graves' hyperthyroidism and ophthalmopathy. Amplified regions were TCR beta CDR3 sequences from RNA transcripts. TCR CDR3 regions were first amplified by RT-PCR with HTBI primers. TCRdb itself ran the multiplex PCR reads through MiXCR, one entry per CDR3 protein. The table records 540,000 or so distinct CDR3 sequences, around 16% of them present only once. Sequencing used blood. All receptors come from a woman aged 30 to 39 with Graves' hyperthyroidism.

This clonotype was recorded many times. The rearrangement joins TRBV5-1 to TRBJ2-3; 9 bases agree with TRBD2. Trimming cost V 0 bases and J 7 bases; bases outside gene matches: 3. Germline lookup yields CDR1 SGHRS and CDR2 YFSETQ. This CDR3 has 14 amino acids. CDR3 region: CASSLASGRHTQYF. In DNA, the CDR3 is TGCGCCAGCAGCTTGGCAAGCGGGAGGCATACGCAGTATTTT.

This clonotype was seen a single time. A clone one base away is much larger, so this may be a read error. The chain uses TRBV19 and TRBJ1-1; 7 bases align to TRBD1. The germline V gene has CDR1 LNHDA and CDR2 SQIVND (reference sequence). The CDR3 has 16 amino acids. This chain's CDR3 is CASSIRGLHTNTEVFF. The CDR3 DNA reads as TGTGCCAGTAGTATAAGGGGGCTCCATACCAACACTGAAGTTTTCTTT.

This clonotype was recorded many times. The J gene is TRBJ2-2, the V gene TRBV10-1, with a tentative D call TRBD2 (5 bases). The germline V gene encodes CDR1 WNHNN and CDR2 SYGVQD (reference sequence). The CDR3 totals 15 residues. The V gene lost 7 bases and the J gene lost 4 bases, with 16 bases spanning the gap. In nucleotides, the CDR3 is TGCGCCAGCAATAACGGTGGTGCGGGCACCGGGGAGCTGTTTTTT. Translated, it gives CASNNGGAGTGELFF.

This clonotype showed up just a few times. This sequence joins TRBV11-2 and TRBJ2-3; 15 bases line up with TRBD2. CDR3 length equals 17 residues. J gave up 1 base and V 5 bases, and 4 bases lay outside the gene matches. Germline-derived CDR1 and CDR2 are SGHAT and FQNNGV. CDR3 protein: CASSHGLAGGGTDTQYF. Written as DNA, the CDR3 is TGTGCCAGCAGCCATGGACTAGCGGGAGGGGGCACAGATACGCAGTATTTT.

Ten or more counts support this clonotype. The chain has TRBV12-3 or TRBV12-4 and TRBJ2-1; 12 nucleotides line up with TRBD2. V trimming: 8 bases; J trimming: 7 bases; junction bases outside the gene matches: 12. The length of the CDR3 is 16 residues. Here the CDR3 DNA reads TGTGCCAGCGGGGCCCCGCGACTAGCGGGAGCAAATGAGCAGTTCTTC. It is translated as CASGAPRLAGANEQFF.

V and J are TRBV6-1 and TRBJ1-2, with D perhaps matching TRBD1 (6 bases). The V end lost 8 bases, the J end lost 5 bases, and 21 bases lay between the germline ends. The CDR3 is made up of 15 amino acids. The germline V gene has CDR1 MNHNS and CDR2 SASEGT. The chain's CDR3 is CASSEGRRGLYGYTF. CDR3 nucleotides: TGTGCCAGCTCGGAGGGCCGCAGGGGTCTGTATGGCTACACCTTC.

This clonotype was seen ten or more times. This chain links TRBV20-1 with TRBJ2-3, with TRBD1 matching over 7 bases. Trimming took 2 bases from V and 1 from J; bases not matched to a gene: 6. Germline values: CDR1 DFQATT, CDR2 SNEGSKA (reference sequence). This CDR3 has 15 amino acids. The CDR3 DNA follows: TGCAGTGCTAGAAGGACAGGTGGGGGCACAGATACGCAGTATTTT. The encoded protein is CSARRTGGGTDTQYF.

This clonotype was counted only a few times. This chain uses TRBV10-3 with TRBJ2-6; no definite D call. The V and J ends lost 6 bases and 0 bases respectively, with 15 bases between them. The CDR3 loop spans 17 amino acids. In germline, CDR1 is ENHRY, CDR2 SYGVKD. The CDR3 DNA reads as TGTGCCATCAGAGTAGGTTCACGTATCTCTGGGGCCAACGTCCTGACTTTC. Protein: CAIRVGSRISGANVLTF.

The chain is built from TRBV6-2 or TRBV6-3 and TRBJ2-1, with TRBD1 identical over 7 bases. V was pared by 5 bases and J by 5 bases, with 3 bases of the junction left unmatched. The CDR3 consists of 13 residues. Germline V gene sequence: CDR1 MNHEY, CDR2 SVGEGT. The CDR3: CASSRTGDNEQFF. The CDR3 DNA reads as TGTGCCAGCAGTCGGACAGGAGACAATGAGCAGTTCTTC.

This clonotype was seen more than once but under ten times. The chain combines TRBV7-9 with TRBJ2-1, with 12 bases fitting TRBD2. CDR1 and CDR2 (germline): SEHNR, FQNEAQ (reference sequence). Germline trimming cut 5 bases from V and 2 bases from J; bases unmatched to any gene: 13. The length of the CDR3 is 19 residues. CDR3 nucleotide sequence: TGTGCCAGCAGCGGAACTAGCGGGAGGATCGATTTAGCCTACAATGAGCAGTTCTTC. This sequence encodes CASSGTSGRIDLAYNEQFF.

There are many counts of this clonotype. The V and J genes are TRBV7-2 and TRBJ2-3; D is perhaps TRBD2 (6 bases). Trimming took off 1 base at V and 3 bases at J, with 11 bases between the two ends. The CDR3 is 15 amino acids. CDR1 and CDR2 from the germline V gene are SGHTA and FQGNSA. This CDR3 reads CASSLVGGTTDTQYF. Here the CDR3 DNA reads TGTGCCAGCAGCTTAGTTGGCGGGACTACAGATACGCAGTATTTT.

This clonotype was recorded once. This chain connects TRBV4-3 to TRBJ2-7; D remains unclear. V shed 0 bases and J shed 1 base, with 10 bases lying between them. This CDR3 is built from 15 residues. CDR1 and CDR2 from the germline V gene are LGHNA and YSLEER. Here the CDR3 DNA reads TGCGCCAGCAGCCAAGAGTGGACCCCTTCCTACGAGCAGTACTTC. Its protein product is CASSQEWTPSYEQYF.

The chain joins TRBV9 to TRBJ2-7, with D perhaps given as TRBD1 or TRBD2 (7 bases each). Per the germline V gene, CDR1 is SGDLS and CDR2 is YYNGEE. V gave up 5 bases and J gave up 2 bases, with 17 bases separating them. The CDR3 runs 15 residues. CDR3 in DNA: TGTGCCAGCAGTGGGGGAGGGACAGAGACCTACGAGCAGTACTTC. This gives the protein CASSGGGTETYEQYF. The full variable domain, rest sourced from reference TRBV9 and TRBJ2-7, is DSGVTQTPKHLITATGQRVTLRCSPRSGDLSVYWYQQSLDQGLQFLIQYYNGEERAKGNILERFSAQQFPDLHSELNLSSLELGDSALYFCASSGGGTETYEQYFGPGTRLTVT.

At least ten counts were recorded for this clonotype. The V call is TRBV5-1, the J call TRBJ2-7; D might be TRBD1 or TRBD2, each matching 5 bases. With 1 base removed from V and 2 bases from J, the gap between germline ends came to 16 bases. This CDR3 spans 16 amino acids. CDR1 and CDR2 (germline): SGHRS, YFSETQ. This chain's CDR3 is CASSLLGASTTYEQYF. As DNA, the CDR3 is TGCGCCAGCAGCTTGCTAGGGGCTAGCACAACCTACGAGCAGTACTTC. Filled out from reference TRBV5-1 and TRBJ2-7, the complete variable domain reads KAGVTQTPRYLIKTRGQQVTLSCSPISGHRSVSWYQQTPGQGLQFLFEYFSETQRNKGNFPGRFSGRQFSNSRSEMNVSTLELGDSALYLCASSLLGASTTYEQYFGPGTRLTVT.